The 7 T cell receptor beta chains in this list originate from one sample, sequenced in a study of lymphopenia after photon versus proton radiotherapy. Produced via immunoSEQ multiplex PCR; TCRdb's table is partial and in-frame only. The sample has approximately 62,000 clones; around 84% are singletons. The sequencing here drew on peripheral blood, taken from a patient treated with proton-based radiotherapy. Receptors were obtained from a man in his 60s with pancreatic cancer.

The rearrangement links TRBV9 to TRBJ2-2; a weak D match, TRBD1 (6 bases). The CDR3 is 14 residues long. CDR1 SGDLS and CDR2 YYNGEE come from the germline V gene. V dropped 2 bases and J dropped 3 bases, with 8 bases sitting between them. For the CDR3, the DNA is TGTGCCAGCAGCGTGGACAGATACACCGGGGAGCTGTTTTTT. Its protein product is CASSVDRYTGELFF.

The V call is TRBV14, the J call TRBJ2-7, with 8 bases aligning to TRBD2. CDR3 length equals 15 residues. The germline V gene encodes CDR1 SGHDN and CDR2 FVKESK. Trimming removed 4 bases from V and 0 bases from J; junction bases left unmatched: 5. As DNA, the CDR3 is TGTGCCAGCAGCCTCCCCCGGGGGGGCTCCTACGAGCAGTACTTC. It encodes CASSLPRGGSYEQYF.

The chain combines TRBV7-6 with TRBJ1-3, with 8 nucleotides matching TRBD1. Losses at the gene ends were 5 bases for V and 6 bases for J; bases not matched to a gene: 9. Germline lookup yields CDR1 SGHVS and CDR2 FNYEAQ. CDR3 length: 15 amino acids. The chain's CDR3 is CASSERTGLPNTIYF. CDR3 nucleotide sequence: TGTGCCAGCAGCGAGAGGACAGGGTTGCCAAACACCATATATTTT.

The chain carries TRBV25-1 and TRBJ2-4, with 10 bases aligning to TRBD1. Germline V CDR1 and CDR2: MGHDK, SYGVNS. V shed 0 bases, J shed 7 bases, and the junction held 9 bases outside the gene matches. CDR3 length equals 17 residues. The CDR3 DNA sequence: TGTGCCAGCAGTGAATACGGGACAGGGGTGAAGGGGAACATTCAGTACTTC. It yields the protein CASSEYGTGVKGNIQYF.

This chain connects TRBV2 to TRBJ2-4; 9 positions match TRBD2. V trimming: 4 bases; J trimming: 0 bases; junction bases outside the gene matches: 10. The length of the CDR3 is 18 residues. Germline assignment: CDR1 SNHLY and CDR2 FYNNEI. CDR3 region: CASSVRREGVRAKNIQYF. The CDR3 DNA sequence: TGTGCCAGCAGTGTTCGGCGGGAGGGAGTTCGAGCCAAAAACATTCAGTACTTC. The whole variable domain, remainder taken from reference TRBV2 and TRBJ2-4, is EPEVTQTPSHQVTQMGQEVILRCVPISNHLYFYWYRQILGQKVEFLVSFYNNEISEKSEIFDDQFSVERPDGSNFTLKIRSTKLEDSAMYFCASSVRREGVRAKNIQYFGAGTRLSVL.

The rearrangement uses TRBV30 and TRBJ1-3; D uncertain. CDR3 length equals 14 residues. Germline CDR1 is GTSNPN and CDR2 is SVGIG (reference sequence). Trimming cost V 7 bases and J 8 bases, with 21 bases left between them. CDR3: CASNPKERVDTIYF. The CDR3 DNA sequence: TGTGCCTCTAACCCAAAGGAAAGGGTGGACACCATATATTTT.

This rearrangement joins TRBV5-1 to TRBJ2-1; D remains unclear. Germline-derived CDR1 and CDR2 are SGHRS and YFSETQ. Trimming stripped 5 bases from V and 0 bases from J, with 12 bases between. The CDR3 is 15 amino acids. In nucleotides, the CDR3 is TGCGCCAGCAGGCAATCTACCAGCTCCTACAATGAGCAGTTCTTC. Its protein product is CASRQSTSSYNEQFF.